A selection of T cell receptor beta chains follows, all from one sample in a study of T cell responses to AZD1222 COVID-19 vaccine. TCRdb's copy holds only in-frame clones and misses some; the assay was immunoSEQ multiplex PCR. The profile shows roughly 130,000 clones, approximately 94% of them singletons. Sequences were derived from peripheral blood, sampled on day 0 of AZD1222 vaccination. The receptors here all came from an adult in good health. CDR3s include the opening cysteine and the closing phenylalanine or tryptophan. A D gene is named only where the DNA matches it firmly. Expanded clones are given a class, and other clones once, few, many or no size at all.

CDR3nt	CDR3aa	abundance	len	j_gene	v_gene	d_gene
TGTGCCAGCACGAGCGGCCTTAGAGTAACCGGGGAGCTGTTTTTT	CASTSGLRVTGELFF	NA	15	TRBJ2-2	TRBV3-1/TRBV3-2	NA
TGTGCCAGCAGTTTATCGGCGGAGCGAAACACCATATATTTT	CASSLSAERNTIYF	NA	14	TRBJ1-3	TRBV27	NA
TGTGCCAGCAGCCTAGATGGGGGGCGGAACTATGGCTACACCTTC	CASSLDGGRNYGYTF	NA	15	TRBJ1-2	TRBV7-8	NA
TGTGCCAGCAGTGAAAGGCCAGCGGGATCCTACGAGCAGTACTTC	CASSERPAGSYEQYF	NA	15	TRBJ2-7	TRBV6-1	TRBD2
TGCAGCGTTGGAACAGGCTTTTCCTACGAGCAGTACTTC	CSVGTGFSYEQYF	NA	13	TRBJ2-7	TRBV29-1	NA
TGTGCCAGCAGTGAGAGAAGGGGAGGCAATCAGCCCCAGCATTTT	CASSERRGGNQPQHF	NA	15	TRBJ1-5	TRBV6-2/TRBV6-3	NA
TGTGCCAGTAGTACAGGACTAGCGGGAAGCACGCGGGCAGATACGCAGTATTTT	CASSTGLAGSTRADTQYF	few	18	TRBJ2-3	TRBV19	TRBD2
TGTGCCAGCAGCGACGGACAGGGAAATAATTCACCCCTCCACTTT	CASSDGQGNNSPLHF	NA	15	TRBJ1-6	TRBV3-1/TRBV3-2	TRBD1
TGTGCCAGCAGCCATTGGGACAGCTACGAGCAGTACTTC	CASSHWDSYEQYF	NA	13	TRBJ2-7	TRBV7-8	TRBD1
TGTGCCAGCAGTCCCTACAGGGGAGGCACTGAAGCTTTCTTT	CASSPYRGGTEAFF	NA	14	TRBJ1-1	TRBV6-5	TRBD1
TGTGCCAGCAGCTTACAGCCGTCTGGGGCCAACGTCCTGACTTTC	CASSLQPSGANVLTF	NA	15	TRBJ2-6	TRBV5-6	NA